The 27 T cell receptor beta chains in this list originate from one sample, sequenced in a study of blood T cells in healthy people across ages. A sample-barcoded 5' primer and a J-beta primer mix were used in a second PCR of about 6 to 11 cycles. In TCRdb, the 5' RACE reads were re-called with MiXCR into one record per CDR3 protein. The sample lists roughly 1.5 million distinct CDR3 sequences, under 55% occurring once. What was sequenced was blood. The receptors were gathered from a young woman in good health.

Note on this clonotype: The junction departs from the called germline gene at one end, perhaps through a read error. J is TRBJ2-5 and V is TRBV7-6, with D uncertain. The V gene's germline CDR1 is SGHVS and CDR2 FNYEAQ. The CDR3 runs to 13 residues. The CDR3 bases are TGTGCCAGCAGATTAGGGTTGGGGGAGACCCAGTACTTC. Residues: CASRLGLGETQYF.

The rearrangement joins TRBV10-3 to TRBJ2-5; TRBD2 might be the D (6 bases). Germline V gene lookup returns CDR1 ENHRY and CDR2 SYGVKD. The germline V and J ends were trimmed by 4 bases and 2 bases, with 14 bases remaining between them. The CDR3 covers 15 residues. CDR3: CAISGREHSQETQYF. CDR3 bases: TGTGCCATCAGTGGCCGGGAGCACTCGCAAGAGACCCAGTACTTC.

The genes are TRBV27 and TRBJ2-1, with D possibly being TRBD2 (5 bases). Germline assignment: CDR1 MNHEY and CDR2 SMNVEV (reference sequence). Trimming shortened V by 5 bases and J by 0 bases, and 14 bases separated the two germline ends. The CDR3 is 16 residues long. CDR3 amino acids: CASSRQSGLSYNEQFF. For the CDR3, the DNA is TGTGCCAGCAGTCGCCAGAGCGGTCTCTCCTACAATGAGCAGTTCTTC.

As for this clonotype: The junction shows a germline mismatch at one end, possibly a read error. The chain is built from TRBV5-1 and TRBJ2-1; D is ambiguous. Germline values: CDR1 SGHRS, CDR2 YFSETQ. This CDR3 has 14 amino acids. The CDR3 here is CASSLGPPDNERFF. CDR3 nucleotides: TGCGCCAGCAGCTTGGGCCCCCCCGACAATGAGCGGTTCTTC.

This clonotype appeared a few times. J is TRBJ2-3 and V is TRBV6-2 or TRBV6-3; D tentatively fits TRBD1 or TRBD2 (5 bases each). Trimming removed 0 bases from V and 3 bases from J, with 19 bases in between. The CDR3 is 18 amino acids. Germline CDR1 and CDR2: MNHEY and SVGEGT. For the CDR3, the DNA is TGTGCCAGCAGTTACTCGATAAGCAGGGACCACGATACAGATACGCAGTATTTT. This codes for CASSYSISRDHDTDTQYF.

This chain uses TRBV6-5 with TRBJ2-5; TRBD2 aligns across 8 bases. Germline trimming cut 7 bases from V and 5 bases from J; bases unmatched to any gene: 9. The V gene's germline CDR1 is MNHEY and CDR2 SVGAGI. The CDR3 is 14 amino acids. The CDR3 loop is CASTTAGGVETQYF. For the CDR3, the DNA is TGTGCCAGCACCACGGCGGGGGGCGTGGAGACCCAGTACTTC.

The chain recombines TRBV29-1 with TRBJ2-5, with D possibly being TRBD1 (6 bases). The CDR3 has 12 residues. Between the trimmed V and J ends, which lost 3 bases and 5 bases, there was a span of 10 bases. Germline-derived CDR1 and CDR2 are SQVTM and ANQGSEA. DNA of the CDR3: TGCAGCGTTGAGGGCAGGGGCGAGACCCAGTACTTC. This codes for CSVEGRGETQYF. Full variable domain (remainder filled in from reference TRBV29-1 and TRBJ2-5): SAVISQKPSRDICQRGTSLTIQCQVDSQVTMMFWYRQQPGQSLTLIATANQGSEATYESGFVIDKFPISRPNLTFSTLTVSNMSPEDSSIYLCSVEGRGETQYFGPGTRLLVL.

CDR3 sequence reads: CASSWPTNEKLFF. Here the CDR3 DNA reads TGTGCCAGCAGTTGGCCAACTAATGAAAAACTGTTTTTT. V usage is TRBV6-2 or TRBV6-3 and J usage is TRBJ1-4; unclear D gene. From germline, CDR1 is MNHEY and CDR2 SVGEGT. CDR3 length: 13 amino acids. Trimming shortened V by 4 bases and J by 0 bases, and 3 bases separated the two germline ends.

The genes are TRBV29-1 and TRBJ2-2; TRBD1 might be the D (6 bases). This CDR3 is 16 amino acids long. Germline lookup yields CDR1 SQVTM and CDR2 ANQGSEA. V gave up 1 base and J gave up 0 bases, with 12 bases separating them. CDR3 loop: CSVEAKRTANTGELFF. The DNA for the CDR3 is TGCAGCGTTGAAGCTAAGAGGACAGCGAACACCGGGGAGCTGTTTTTT.

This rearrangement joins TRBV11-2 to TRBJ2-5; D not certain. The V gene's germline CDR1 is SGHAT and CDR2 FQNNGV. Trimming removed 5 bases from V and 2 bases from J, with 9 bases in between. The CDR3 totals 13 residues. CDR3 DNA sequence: TGTGCCAGCAGCACCCCGTATCAAGAGACCCAGTACTTC. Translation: CASSTPYQETQYF.

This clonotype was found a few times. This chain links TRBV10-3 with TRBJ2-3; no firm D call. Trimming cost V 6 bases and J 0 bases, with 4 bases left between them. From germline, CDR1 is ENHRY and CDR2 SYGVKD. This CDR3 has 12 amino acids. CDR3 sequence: CAIRLSTDTQYF. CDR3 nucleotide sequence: TGTGCCATCAGGCTGAGCACAGATACGCAGTATTTT.

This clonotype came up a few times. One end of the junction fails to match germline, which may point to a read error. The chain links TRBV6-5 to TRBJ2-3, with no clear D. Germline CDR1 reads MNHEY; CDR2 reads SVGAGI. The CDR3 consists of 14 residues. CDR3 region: CATSKNILTDTQYF. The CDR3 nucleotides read TGTGCCACCAGTAAGAATATCCTCACAGATACGCAGTATTTT.

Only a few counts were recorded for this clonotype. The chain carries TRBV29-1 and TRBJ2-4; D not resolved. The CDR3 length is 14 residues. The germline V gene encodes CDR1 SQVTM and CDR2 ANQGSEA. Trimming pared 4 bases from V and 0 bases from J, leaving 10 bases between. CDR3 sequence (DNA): TGCAGCGTTGTCGGTATTCTAGCCAAAAACATTCAGTACTTC. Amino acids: CSVVGILAKNIQYF.

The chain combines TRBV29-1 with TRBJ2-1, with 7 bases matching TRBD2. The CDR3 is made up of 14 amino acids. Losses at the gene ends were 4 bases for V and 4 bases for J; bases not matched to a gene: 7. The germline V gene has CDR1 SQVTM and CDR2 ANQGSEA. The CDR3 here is CSVGASGLYNEQFF. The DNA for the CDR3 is TGCAGCGTTGGGGCTAGCGGACTGTACAATGAGCAGTTCTTC.

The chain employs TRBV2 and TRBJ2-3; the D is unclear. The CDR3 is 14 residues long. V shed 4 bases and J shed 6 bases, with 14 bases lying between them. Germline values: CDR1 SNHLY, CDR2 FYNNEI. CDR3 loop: CASSVNGAGDTQYF. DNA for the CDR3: TGTGCCAGCAGTGTTAACGGAGCTGGCGATACGCAGTATTTT.

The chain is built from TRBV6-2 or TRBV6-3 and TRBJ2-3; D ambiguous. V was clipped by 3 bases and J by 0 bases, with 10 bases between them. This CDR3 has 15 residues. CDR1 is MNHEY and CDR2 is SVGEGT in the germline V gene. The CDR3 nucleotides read TGTGCCAGCAGTTATATAGGAGATAGCACAGATACGCAGTATTTT. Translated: CASSYIGDSTDTQYF.

CDR3 sequence: CASSYYGGKYNEQYF. Written as DNA, the CDR3 is TGCGCCAGCAGCTACTACGGGGGAAAGTACAATGAGCAGTACTTC. The chain combines TRBV4-1 with TRBJ2-1, with D possibly matching TRBD2 (6 bases). The J call may be faulty, since TRBJ2-7 better matches the DNA end. This CDR3 is 15 amino acids long. Per germline, CDR1 MGHRA and CDR2 YSYEKL.

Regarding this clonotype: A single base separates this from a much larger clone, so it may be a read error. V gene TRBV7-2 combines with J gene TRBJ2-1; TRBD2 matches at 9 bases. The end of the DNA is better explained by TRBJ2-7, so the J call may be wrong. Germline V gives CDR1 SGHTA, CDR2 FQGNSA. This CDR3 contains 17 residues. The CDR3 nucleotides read TGTGCCAGCAGCTTATTCGGGTCGACTAGCGGCTACAATGAGCAGTACTTC. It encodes CASSLFGSTSGYNEQYF.

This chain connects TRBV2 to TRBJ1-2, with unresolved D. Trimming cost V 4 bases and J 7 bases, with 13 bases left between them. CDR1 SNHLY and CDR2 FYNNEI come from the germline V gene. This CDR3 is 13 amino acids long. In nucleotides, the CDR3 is TGTGCCAGCAGTGTGGGGTCAGCCTCTGGCTACACCTTC. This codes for CASSVGSASGYTF.

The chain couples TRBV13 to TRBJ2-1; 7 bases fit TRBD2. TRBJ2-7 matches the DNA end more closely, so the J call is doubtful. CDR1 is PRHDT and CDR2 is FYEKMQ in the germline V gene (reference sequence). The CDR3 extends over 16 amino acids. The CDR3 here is CASSLRAGPSYNEQYF. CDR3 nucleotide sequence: TGTGCCAGCAGCTTAAGAGCGGGACCTTCCTACAATGAGCAGTACTTC.

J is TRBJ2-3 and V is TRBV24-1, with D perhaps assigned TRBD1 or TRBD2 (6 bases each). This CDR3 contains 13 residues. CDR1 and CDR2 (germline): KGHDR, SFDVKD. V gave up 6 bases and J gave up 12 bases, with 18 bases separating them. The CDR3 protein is CATSPRSGAAQYF. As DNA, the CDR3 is TGTGCCACCAGTCCGAGATCGGGGGCAGCTCAGTATTTT.

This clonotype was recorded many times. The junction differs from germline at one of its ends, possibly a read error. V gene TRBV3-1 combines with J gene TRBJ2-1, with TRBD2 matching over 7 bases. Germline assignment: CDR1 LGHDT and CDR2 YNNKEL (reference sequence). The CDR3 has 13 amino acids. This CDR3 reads CASSQRGYNEQFF. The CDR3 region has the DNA TGCGCCAGCAGCCAGCGGGGTTACAATGAGCAGTTCTTC.

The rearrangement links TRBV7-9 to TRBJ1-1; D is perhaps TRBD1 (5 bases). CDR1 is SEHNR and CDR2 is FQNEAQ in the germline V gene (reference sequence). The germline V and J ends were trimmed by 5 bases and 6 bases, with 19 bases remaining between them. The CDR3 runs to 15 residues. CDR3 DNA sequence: TGTGCCAGCAGCCCGCCGGGACGGAGCTCCCCTGAAGCTTTCTTT. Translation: CASSPPGRSSPEAFF.

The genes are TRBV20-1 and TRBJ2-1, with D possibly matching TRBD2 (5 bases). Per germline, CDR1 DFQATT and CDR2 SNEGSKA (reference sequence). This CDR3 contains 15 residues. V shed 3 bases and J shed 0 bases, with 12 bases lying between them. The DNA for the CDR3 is TGCAGTGCTAGCGAGCGGCGGAGCTCCTACAATGAGCAGTTCTTC. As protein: CSASERRSSYNEQFF.

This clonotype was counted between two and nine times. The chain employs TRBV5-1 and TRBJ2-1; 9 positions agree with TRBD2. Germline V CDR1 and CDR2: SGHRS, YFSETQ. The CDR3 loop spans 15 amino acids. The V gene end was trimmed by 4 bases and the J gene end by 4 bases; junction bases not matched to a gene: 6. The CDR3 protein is CASSTVSGGYNEQFF. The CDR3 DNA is TGCGCCAGCAGCACCGTTAGCGGGGGTTACAATGAGCAGTTCTTC.

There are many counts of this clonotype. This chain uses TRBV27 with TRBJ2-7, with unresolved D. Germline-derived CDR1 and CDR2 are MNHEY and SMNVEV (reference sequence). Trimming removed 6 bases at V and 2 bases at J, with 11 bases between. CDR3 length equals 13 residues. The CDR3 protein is CASSRMTTYEQYF. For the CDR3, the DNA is TGTGCCAGCAGCCGTATGACCACCTACGAGCAGTACTTC.

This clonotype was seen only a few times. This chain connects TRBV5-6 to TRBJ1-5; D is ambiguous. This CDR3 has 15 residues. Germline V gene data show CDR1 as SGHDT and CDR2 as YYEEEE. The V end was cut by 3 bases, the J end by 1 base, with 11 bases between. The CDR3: CASSWGFGSNQPQHF. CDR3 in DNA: TGTGCCAGCAGCTGGGGTTTTGGGAGCAATCAGCCCCAGCATTTT.